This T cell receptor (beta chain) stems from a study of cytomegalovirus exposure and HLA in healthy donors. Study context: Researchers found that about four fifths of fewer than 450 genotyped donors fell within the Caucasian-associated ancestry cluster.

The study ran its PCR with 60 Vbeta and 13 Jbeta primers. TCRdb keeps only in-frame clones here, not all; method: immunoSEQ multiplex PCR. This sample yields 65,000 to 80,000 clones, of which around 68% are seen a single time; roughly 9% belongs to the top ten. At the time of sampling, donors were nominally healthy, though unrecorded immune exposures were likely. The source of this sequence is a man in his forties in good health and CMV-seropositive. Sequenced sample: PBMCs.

CDR3 coding DNA: TGTGCCAGCAGCGGACTACAAAACACTGAAGCTTTCTTT. Protein: CASSGLQNTEAFF. The gene calls are TRBV7-2 and TRBJ1-1; D gene uncertain. The CDR3 runs to 13 residues. V gave up 5 bases and J gave up 2 bases, with 9 bases separating them. Germline V lookup: CDR1 SGHTA, CDR2 FQGNSA.